Each of the 3 T cell receptor beta chains below was sequenced from the same sample in a study of cytomegalovirus exposure and HLA in healthy donors. The PCR used 60 Vbeta and 13 Jbeta primers. Profiled with immunoSEQ multiplex PCR; TCRdb holds only in-frame clones, not every one. Among 160,000 or so clones listed, roughly 85% were seen once. Sequencing input: PBMCs. All receptors come from a woman between 50 and 59 years old in good health and CMV-seronegative.

The V gene is TRBV6-1, the J gene TRBJ1-4, with 7 positions matching TRBD1. This CDR3 has 16 amino acids. Germline-derived CDR1 and CDR2 are MNHNS and SASEGT. V dropped 3 bases and J dropped 8; count of bases not matched to a gene: 12. CDR3 in amino acids: CASSETGSLGFEKLFF. In nucleotides, the CDR3 is TGTGCCAGCAGTGAGACAGGGTCTTTAGGATTCGAAAAACTGTTTTTT.

J is TRBJ1-1 and V is TRBV5-1; D remains ambiguous. The germline V gene has CDR1 SGHRS and CDR2 YFSETQ. Trimming took off 4 bases at V and 0 bases at J, with 7 bases between the two ends. The CDR3 loop spans 13 amino acids. The DNA of the CDR3 is TGCGCCAGCAGCCAACTACTGAACACTGAAGCTTTCTTT. Translation: CASSQLLNTEAFF.

This rearrangement joins TRBV5-5 to TRBJ1-2; D is unclear. Germline V gene lookup returns CDR1 SGHKS and CDR2 YYEKEE (reference sequence). V was clipped by 4 bases and J by 4 bases, with 14 bases between them. There are 14 residues in the CDR3. The CDR3 reads CASSPRGIAYGYTF. In DNA form, the CDR3 reads TGTGCCAGCAGCCCCCGGGGTATTGCCTATGGCTACACCTTC.